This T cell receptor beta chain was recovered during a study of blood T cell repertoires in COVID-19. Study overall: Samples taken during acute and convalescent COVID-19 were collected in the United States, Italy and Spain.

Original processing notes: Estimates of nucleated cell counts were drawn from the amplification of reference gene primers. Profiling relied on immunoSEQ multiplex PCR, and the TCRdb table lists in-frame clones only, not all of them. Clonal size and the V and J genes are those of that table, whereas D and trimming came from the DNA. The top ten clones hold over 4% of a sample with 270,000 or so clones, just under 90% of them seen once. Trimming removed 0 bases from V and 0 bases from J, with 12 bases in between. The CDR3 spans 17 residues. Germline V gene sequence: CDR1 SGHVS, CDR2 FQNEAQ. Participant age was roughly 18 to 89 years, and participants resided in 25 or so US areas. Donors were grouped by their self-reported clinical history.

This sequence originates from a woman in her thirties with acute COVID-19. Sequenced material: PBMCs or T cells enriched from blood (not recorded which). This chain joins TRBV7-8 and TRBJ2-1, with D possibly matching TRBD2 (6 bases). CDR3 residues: CASSLASGRSSYNEQFF. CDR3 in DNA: TGTGCCAGCAGCTTAGCTTCGGGGAGGAGCTCCTACAATGAGCAGTTCTTC.